The subject of this entry is one T cell receptor (beta chain). Its antigen remains unidentified. This sample is drawn from a study of blood T cells in healthy people across ages. Study-wide results and caveats: Donors of long life had a larger count of naive CD4+ cells and greater diversity than aged donors.

CDR3 length: 13 amino acids. CDR1 is SGHTA, CDR2 FQGNSA, per germline. V lost 5 bases and J lost 5, with 11 bases in between. Sample-barcoded 5' priming and a J-beta primer mix drove a second PCR of roughly 7 to 11 cycles. TCRdb reprocessed the 5' RACE reads with MiXCR, giving one entry per CDR3 protein. The table lists about 800,000 distinct CDR3 sequences, 58% of them singletons. The source of this sequence is a man under 40 in good health. The chain is built from TRBV7-2 and TRBJ2-3; a possible D gene is TRBD1 (5 bases). Sequencing was done on a sample of blood. The CDR3 spells CASSSTRGDTQYF. The CDR3 DNA follows: TGTGCCAGCAGCAGTACAAGGGGAGATACGCAGTATTTT.